Shown below are 7 T cell receptor beta chains from a single sample sequenced in a study of T cell repertoires in cytomegalovirus infection. TCRdb reprocessed the reads via MiXCR and lists one record per CDR3 protein. The sample comprises about 260,000 distinct CDR3 sequences, about 13% of which are singletons, and roughly 8.9% rests with the top ten. The material sequenced was PBMCs. All receptors derive from a human donor in good health (CMV status not recorded). Some clones in this sample may be carry-over from other donors' samples.

This clonotype has more than one count but fewer than ten. For the CDR3, the DNA is TGTGCCAGCAGTTCCCCGGCAGGGGGAGGTGGTGGCTACACCTTC. Its protein is CASSSPAGGGGGYTF. The V gene is TRBV2, the J gene TRBJ1-2; 7 bases map to TRBD1. This CDR3 is built from 15 residues. Trimming at V came to 5 bases and at J to 7 bases, leaving 13 bases not matched to a gene. CDR1 is SNHLY, CDR2 FYNNEI, per germline.

This clonotype was seen a few times. The chain couples TRBV2 to TRBJ1-6; D is ambiguous. CDR1 is SNHLY and CDR2 is FYNNEI in the germline V gene. This CDR3 is 14 amino acids long. V was trimmed by 7 bases and J by 14 bases, leaving 21 bases between them. CDR3 region: CASTPDAAQIALHF. The DNA of the CDR3 is TGTGCCAGCACCCCGGACGCGGCCCAGATTGCCCTCCACTTT.

This clonotype was found many times. This sequence joins TRBV7-2 and TRBJ1-1, with 8 bases that match TRBD1. V dropped 1 base and J dropped 11; count of bases not matched to a gene: 9. This CDR3 is built from 14 residues. Germline V gene data show CDR1 as SGHTA and CDR2 as FQGNSA. The CDR3 region is CASSLESRGRWAFF. For the CDR3, the DNA is TGTGCCAGCAGCTTAGAGAGCAGGGGGCGCTGGGCTTTCTTT.

The V call is TRBV7-9, the J call TRBJ2-3, with unresolved D. Per the germline V gene, CDR1 is SEHNR and CDR2 is FQNEAQ (reference sequence). The CDR3 has 15 residues. Trimming removed 5 bases from V and 0 bases from J, with 12 bases in between. As DNA, the CDR3 is TGTGCCAGCAGCCTCGTGGTCGGGAGCACAGATACGCAGTATTTT. Amino acid sequence: CASSLVVGSTDTQYF. The full variable domain, completed using reference TRBV7-9 and TRBJ2-3, is DTGVSQNPRHKITKRGQNVTFRCDPISEHNRLYWYRQTLGQGPEFLTYFQNEAQLEKSRLLSDRFSAERPKGSFSTLEIQRTEQGDSAMYLCASSLVVGSTDTQYFGPGTRLTVL.

The CDR3 nucleotides are TGCGCCAGCAGCTTGGGGGGACAGTGGAGCACAGATACGCAGTATTTT. Encoded protein: CASSLGGQWSTDTQYF. The chain couples TRBV5-1 to TRBJ2-3; 7 bases fit TRBD1. Germline V gene lookup returns CDR1 SGHRS and CDR2 YFSETQ. With 0 bases clipped from V and 0 bases from J, the junction kept 4 bases outside the gene matches. The CDR3 runs 16 residues.

This rearrangement joins TRBV20-1 to TRBJ2-1; perhaps TRBD2 as D (6 bases). CDR3 size: 13 residues. The V end lost 5 bases, the J end lost 4 bases, and 12 bases lay between the germline ends. Germline V lookup: CDR1 DFQATT, CDR2 SNEGSKA (reference sequence). This CDR3 is CSAPLAGYNEQFF. The CDR3 coding sequence is TGCAGTGCTCCTCTCGCGGGGTACAATGAGCAGTTCTTC.

The chain uses TRBV10-3 and TRBJ1-1; D is unclear. Germline CDR1 ENHRY, CDR2 SYGVKD. Trimming shortened V by 7 bases and J by 0 bases, and 9 bases separated the two germline ends. The length of the CDR3 is 13 residues. This CDR3 reads CAINGRLNTEAFF. CDR3 DNA sequence: TGTGCCATCAATGGACGGTTGAACACTGAAGCTTTCTTT.